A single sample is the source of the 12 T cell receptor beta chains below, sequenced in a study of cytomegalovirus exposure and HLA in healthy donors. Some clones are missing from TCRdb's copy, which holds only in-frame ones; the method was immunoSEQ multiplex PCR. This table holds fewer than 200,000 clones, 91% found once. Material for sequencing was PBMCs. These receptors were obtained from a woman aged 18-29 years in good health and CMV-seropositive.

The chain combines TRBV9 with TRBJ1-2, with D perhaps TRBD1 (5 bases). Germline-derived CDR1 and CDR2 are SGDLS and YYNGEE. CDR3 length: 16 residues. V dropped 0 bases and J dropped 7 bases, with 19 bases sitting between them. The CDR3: CASSVEEAGITGGYTF. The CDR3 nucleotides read TGTGCCAGCAGCGTAGAAGAGGCAGGGATCACGGGTGGCTACACCTTC.

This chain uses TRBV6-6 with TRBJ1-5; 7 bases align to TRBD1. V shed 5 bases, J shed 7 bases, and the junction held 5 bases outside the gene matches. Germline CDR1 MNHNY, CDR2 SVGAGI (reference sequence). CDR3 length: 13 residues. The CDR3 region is CASSDRAGQPQHF. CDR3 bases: TGTGCCAGCAGTGACAGGGCAGGGCAGCCCCAGCATTTT.

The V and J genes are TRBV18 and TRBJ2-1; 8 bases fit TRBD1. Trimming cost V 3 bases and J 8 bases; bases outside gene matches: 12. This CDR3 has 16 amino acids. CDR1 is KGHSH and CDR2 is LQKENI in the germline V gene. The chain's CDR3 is CASSPNTQGATDEQFF. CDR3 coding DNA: TGTGCCAGCTCACCGAATACGCAGGGGGCAACGGATGAGCAGTTCTTC.

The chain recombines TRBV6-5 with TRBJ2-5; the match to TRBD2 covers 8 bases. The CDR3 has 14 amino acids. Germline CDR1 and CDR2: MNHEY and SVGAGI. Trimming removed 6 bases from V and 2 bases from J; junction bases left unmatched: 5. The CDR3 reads CASSPGGAQETQYF. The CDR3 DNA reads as TGTGCCAGCAGCCCCGGGGGGGCGCAAGAGACCCAGTACTTC.

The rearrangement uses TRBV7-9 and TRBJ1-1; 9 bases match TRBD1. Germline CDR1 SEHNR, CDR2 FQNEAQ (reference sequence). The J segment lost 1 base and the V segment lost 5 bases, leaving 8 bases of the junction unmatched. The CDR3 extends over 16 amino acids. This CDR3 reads CASSPTGTGRNTEAFF. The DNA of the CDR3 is TGTGCCAGCAGCCCCACCGGGACAGGGAGGAACACTGAAGCTTTCTTT. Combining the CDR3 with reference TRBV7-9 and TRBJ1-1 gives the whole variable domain DTGVSQNPRHKITKRGQNVTFRCDPISEHNRLYWYRQTLGQGPEFLTYFQNEAQLEKSRLLSDRFSAERPKGSFSTLEIQRTEQGDSAMYLCASSPTGTGRNTEAFFGQGTRLTVV.

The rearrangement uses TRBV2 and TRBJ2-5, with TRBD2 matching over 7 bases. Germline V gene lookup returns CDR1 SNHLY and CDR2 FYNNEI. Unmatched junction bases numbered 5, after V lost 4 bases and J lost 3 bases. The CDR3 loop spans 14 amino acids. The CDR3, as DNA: TGTGCCAGCAGTGTCTGGCTAGCGGAAGAGACCCAGTACTTC. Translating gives CASSVWLAEETQYF.

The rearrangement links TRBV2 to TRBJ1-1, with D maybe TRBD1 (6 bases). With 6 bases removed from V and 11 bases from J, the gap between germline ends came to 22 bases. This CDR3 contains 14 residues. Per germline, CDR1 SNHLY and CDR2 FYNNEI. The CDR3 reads CASRAGTRDLGAFF. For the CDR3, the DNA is TGTGCCAGCAGGGCCGGGACAAGGGACCTTGGGGCTTTCTTT.

The CDR3 nucleotides read TGTGCCAGCAGTGAAGCTGACACATATACTAATGAAAAACTGTTTTTT. This sequence encodes CASSEADTYTNEKLFF. V gene TRBV6-1 combines with J gene TRBJ1-4; D gene uncertain. The germline CDR1 and CDR2 sequences are MNHNS and SASEGT. This CDR3 has 16 amino acids. V was shortened by 0 bases and J by 2 bases, with 10 bases between the two germline ends.

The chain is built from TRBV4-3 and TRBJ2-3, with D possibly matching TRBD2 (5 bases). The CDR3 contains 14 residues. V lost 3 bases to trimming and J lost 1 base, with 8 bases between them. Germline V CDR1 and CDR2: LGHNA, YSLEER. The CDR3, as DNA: TGCGCCAGCAGCCACCAGAGGGGCACAGATACGCAGTATTTT. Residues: CASSHQRGTDTQYF.

CDR3 region: CASSQDGRGGLNEQYF. CDR3 bases: TGCGCCAGCAGCCAAGACGGTAGGGGGGGGCTGAACGAGCAGTACTTC. This sequence joins TRBV4-1 and TRBJ2-7, with D possibly matching TRBD2 (7 bases). The V end lost 0 bases, the J end lost 5 bases, and 17 bases lay between the germline ends. CDR1 and CDR2 from the germline V gene are MGHRA and YSYEKL. This CDR3 contains 16 residues.

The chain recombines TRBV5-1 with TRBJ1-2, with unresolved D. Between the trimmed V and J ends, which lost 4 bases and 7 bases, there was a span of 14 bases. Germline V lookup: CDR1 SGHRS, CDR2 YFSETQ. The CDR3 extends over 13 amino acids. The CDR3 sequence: CASSGSRGAGYTF. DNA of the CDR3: TGCGCCAGCAGCGGGAGTCGGGGTGCTGGCTACACCTTC. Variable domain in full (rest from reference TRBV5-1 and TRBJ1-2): KAGVTQTPRYLIKTRGQQVTLSCSPISGHRSVSWYQQTPGQGLQFLFEYFSETQRNKGNFPGRFSGRQFSNSRSEMNVSTLELGDSALYLCASSGSRGAGYTFGSGTRLTVV.

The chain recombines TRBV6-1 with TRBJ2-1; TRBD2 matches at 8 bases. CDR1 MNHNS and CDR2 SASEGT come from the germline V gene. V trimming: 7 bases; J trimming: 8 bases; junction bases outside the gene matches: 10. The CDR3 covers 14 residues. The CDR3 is CASKRTSSIDEQFF. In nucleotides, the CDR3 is TGTGCCAGCAAGAGGACTAGCTCCATCGATGAGCAGTTCTTC.